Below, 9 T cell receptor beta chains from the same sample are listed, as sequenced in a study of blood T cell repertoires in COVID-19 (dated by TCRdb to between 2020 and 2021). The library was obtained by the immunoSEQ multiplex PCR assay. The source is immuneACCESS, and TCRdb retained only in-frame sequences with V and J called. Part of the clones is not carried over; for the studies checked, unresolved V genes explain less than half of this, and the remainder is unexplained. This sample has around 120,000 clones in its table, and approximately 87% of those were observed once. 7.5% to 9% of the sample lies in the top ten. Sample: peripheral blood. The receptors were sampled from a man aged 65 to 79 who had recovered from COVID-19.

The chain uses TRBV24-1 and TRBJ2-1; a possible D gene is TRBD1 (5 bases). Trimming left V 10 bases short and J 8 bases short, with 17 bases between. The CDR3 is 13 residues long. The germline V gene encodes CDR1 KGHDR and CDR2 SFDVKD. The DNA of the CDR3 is TGTGCCACGCAGGGTCCCTTTACGGATGAGCAGTTCTTC. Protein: CATQGPFTDEQFF.

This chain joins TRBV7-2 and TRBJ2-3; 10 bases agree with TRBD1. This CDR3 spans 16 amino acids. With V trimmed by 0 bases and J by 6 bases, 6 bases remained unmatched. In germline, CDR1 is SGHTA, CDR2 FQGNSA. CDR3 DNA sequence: TGTGCCAGCAGCTTAGCAAGGGACAGGGGAGCGGATACGCAGTATTTT. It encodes CASSLARDRGADTQYF.

In DNA, the CDR3 is TGTGCCAGCAGTTTACCTCAGGGAACCTACGAGCAGTACTTC. Protein sequence: CASSLPQGTYEQYF. V usage is TRBV28 and J usage is TRBJ2-7; tentatively, D is TRBD1 (5 bases). The V gene's germline CDR1 is MDHEN and CDR2 SYDVKM. The V end was cut by 2 bases, the J end by 2 bases, with 10 bases between. The CDR3 is 14 residues long.

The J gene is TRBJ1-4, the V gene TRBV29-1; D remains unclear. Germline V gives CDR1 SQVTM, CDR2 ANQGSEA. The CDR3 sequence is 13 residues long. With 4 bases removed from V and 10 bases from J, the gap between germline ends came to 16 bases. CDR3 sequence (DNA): TGCAGCGTTGTGGTGACAATAAACGGAAAACTGTTTTTT. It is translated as CSVVVTINGKLFF. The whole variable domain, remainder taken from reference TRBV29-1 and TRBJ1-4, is SAVISQKPSRDICQRGTSLTIQCQVDSQVTMMFWYRQQPGQSLTLIATANQGSEATYESGFVIDKFPISRPNLTFSTLTVSNMSPEDSSIYLCSVVVTINGKLFFGSGTQLSVL.

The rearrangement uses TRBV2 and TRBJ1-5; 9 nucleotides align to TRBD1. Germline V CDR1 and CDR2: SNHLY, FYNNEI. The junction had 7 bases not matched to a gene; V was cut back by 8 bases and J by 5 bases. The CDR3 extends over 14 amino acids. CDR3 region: CASGSGTGHQPQHF. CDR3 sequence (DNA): TGTGCCAGCGGATCCGGGACAGGGCATCAGCCCCAGCATTTT.

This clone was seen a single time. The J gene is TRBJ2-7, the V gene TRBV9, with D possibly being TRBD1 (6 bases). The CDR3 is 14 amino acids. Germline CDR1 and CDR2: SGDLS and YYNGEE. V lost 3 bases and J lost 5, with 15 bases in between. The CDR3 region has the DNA TGTGCCAGCAGCGCTCTGGGGGCGCGGGACGAGCAGTACTTC. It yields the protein CASSALGARDEQYF.

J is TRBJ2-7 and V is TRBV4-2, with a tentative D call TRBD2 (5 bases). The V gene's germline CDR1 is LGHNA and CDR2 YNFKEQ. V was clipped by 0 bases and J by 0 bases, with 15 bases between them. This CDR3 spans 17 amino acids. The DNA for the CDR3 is TGTGCCAGCAGCCAAGATCTGAGGGCCTCTAGCTCCTACGAGCAGTACTTC. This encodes CASSQDLRASSSYEQYF.

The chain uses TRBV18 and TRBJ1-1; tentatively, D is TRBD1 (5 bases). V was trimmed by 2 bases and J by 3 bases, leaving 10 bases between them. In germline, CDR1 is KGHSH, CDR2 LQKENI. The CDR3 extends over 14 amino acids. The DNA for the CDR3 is TGTGCCAGCTCACCAGGGCAGGGTTACACTGAAGCTTTCTTT. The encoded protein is CASSPGQGYTEAFF.

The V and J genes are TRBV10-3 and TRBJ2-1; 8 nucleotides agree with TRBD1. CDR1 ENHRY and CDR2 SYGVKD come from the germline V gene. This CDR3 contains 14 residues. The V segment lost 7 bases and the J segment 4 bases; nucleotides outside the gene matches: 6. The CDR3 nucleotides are TGTGCCATCAATCAGGGGGCGAATTACAATGAGCAGTTCTTC. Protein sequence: CAINQGANYNEQFF.